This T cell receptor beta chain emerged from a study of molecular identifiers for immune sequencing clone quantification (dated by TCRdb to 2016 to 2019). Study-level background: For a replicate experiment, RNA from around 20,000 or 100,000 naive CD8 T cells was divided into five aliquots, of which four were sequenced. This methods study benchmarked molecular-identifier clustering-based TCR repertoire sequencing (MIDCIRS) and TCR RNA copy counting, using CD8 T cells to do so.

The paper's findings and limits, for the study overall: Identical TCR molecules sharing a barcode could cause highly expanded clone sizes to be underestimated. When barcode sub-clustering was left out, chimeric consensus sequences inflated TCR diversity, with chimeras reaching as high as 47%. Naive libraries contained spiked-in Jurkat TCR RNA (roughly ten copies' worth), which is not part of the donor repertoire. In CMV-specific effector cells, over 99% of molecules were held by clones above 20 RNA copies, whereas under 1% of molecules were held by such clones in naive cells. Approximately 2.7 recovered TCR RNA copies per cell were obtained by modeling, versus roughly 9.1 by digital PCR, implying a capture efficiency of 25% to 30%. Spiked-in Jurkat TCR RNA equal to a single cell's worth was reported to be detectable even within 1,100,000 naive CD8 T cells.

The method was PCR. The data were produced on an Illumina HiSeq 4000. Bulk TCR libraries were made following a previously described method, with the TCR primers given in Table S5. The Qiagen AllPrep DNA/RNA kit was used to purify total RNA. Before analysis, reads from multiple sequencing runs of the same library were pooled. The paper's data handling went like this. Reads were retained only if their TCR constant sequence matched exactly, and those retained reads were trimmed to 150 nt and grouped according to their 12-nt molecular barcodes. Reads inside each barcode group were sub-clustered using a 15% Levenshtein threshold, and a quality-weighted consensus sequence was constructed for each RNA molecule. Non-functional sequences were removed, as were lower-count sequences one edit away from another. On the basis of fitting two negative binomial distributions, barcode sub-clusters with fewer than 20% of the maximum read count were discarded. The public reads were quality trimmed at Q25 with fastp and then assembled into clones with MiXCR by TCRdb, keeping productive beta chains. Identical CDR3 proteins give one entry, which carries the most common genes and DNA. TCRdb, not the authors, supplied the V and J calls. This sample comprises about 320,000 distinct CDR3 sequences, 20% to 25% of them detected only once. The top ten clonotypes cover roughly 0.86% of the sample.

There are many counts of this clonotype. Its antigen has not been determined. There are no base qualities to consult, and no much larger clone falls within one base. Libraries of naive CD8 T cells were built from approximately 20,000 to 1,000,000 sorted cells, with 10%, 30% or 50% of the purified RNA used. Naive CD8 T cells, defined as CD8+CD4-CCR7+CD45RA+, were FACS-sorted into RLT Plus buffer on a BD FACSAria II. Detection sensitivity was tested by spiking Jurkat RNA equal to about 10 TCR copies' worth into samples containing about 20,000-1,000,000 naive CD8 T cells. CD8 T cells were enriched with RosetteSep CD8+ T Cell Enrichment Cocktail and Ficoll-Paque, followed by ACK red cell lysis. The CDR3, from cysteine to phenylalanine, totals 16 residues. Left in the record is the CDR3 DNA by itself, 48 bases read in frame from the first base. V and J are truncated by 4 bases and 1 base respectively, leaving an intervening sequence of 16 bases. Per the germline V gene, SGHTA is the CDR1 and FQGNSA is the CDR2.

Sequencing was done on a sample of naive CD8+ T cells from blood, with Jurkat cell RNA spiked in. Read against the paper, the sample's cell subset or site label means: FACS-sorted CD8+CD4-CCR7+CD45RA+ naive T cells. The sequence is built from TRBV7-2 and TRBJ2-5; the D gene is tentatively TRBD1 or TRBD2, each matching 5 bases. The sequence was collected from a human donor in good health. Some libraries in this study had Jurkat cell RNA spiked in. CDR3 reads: CASSSHGTTLQETQYF. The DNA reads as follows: TGTGCCAGCAGCTCCCATGGGACCACCCTCCAAGAGACCCAGTACTTC.